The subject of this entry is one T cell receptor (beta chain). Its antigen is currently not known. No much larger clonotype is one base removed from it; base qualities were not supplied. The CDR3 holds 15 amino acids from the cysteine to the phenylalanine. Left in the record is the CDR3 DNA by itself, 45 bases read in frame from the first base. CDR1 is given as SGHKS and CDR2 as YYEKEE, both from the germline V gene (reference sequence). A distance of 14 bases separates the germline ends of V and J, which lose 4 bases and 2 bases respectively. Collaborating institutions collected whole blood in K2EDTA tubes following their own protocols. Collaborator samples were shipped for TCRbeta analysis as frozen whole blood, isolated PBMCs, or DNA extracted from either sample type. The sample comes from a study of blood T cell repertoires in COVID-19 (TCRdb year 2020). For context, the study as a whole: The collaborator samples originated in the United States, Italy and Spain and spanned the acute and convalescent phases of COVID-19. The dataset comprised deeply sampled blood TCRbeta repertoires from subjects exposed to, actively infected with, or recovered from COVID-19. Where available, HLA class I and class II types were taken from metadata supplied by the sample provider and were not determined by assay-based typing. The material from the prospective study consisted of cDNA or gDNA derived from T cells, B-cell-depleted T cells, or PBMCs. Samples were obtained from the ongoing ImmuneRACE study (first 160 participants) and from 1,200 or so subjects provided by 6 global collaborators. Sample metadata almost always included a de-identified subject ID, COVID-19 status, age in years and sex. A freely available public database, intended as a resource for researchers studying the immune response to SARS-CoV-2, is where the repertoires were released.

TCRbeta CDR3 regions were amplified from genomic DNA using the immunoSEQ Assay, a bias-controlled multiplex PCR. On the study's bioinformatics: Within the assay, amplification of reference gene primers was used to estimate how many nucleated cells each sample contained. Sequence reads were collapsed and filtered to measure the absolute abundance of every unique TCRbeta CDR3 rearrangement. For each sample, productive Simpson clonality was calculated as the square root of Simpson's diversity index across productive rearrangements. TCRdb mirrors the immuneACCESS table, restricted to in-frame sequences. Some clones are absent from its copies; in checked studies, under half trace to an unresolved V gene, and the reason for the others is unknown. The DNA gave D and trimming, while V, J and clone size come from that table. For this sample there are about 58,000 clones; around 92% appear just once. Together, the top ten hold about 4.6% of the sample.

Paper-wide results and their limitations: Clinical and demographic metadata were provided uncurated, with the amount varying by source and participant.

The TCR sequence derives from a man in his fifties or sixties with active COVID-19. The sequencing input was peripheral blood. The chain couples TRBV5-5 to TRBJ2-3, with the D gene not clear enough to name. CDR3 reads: CASSGDPRPTDTQYF. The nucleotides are TGTGCCAGCAGCGGAGACCCCCGGCCCACAGATACGCAGTATTTT.